The T cell receptor beta chain described here comes from a study of T cell responses to AZD1222 COVID-19 vaccine. Study observations and caveats: Only a handful of individuals given AZD1222 were seropositive at baseline.

The protocol was immunoSEQ multiplex PCR, while the TCRdb copy is restricted to in-frame clones and leaves out a portion. The table shows some 150,000 clones, with roughly 90% occurring only once. With regard to this clone: What it binds is not known.

Trimming pared 0 bases from V and 1 base from J, leaving 16 bases between. CDR1 LGHDT and CDR2 YNNKEL come from the germline V gene (reference sequence). This CDR3 comprises 18 residues. The starting material was peripheral blood, obtained on day 0 of AZD1222 vaccination. The receptor was isolated from an adult in good health. V is TRBV3-1 (or the pseudogene TRBV3-2) and J is TRBJ2-1, with D perhaps matching TRBD2 (6 bases). CDR3 loop: CASSQDLPGGVSYNEQFF. In nucleotides, the CDR3 is TGTGCCAGCAGCCAAGATCTACCGGGCGGGGTGTCCTACAATGAGCAGTTCTTC.